This T cell receptor (beta chain) stems from a study of CD8+ T cells in alopecia areata. Treatment indicated: oral pan-JAK inhibitor, 5-10 mg twice daily. Alopecia areata patients provided lesional scalp punch biopsies and peripheral blood. The researchers isolated CD4+ and CD8+ T cells from PBMCs by sorting. From germline, CDR1 is SQVTM and CDR2 ANQGSEA. The V segment lost 7 bases and the J segment 4 bases; nucleotides outside the gene matches: 6. CDR3 length: 13 amino acids. Whole-study findings and limits: An increase in clonality over normal scalp was evident in lesional scalp, especially alopecia totalis/universalis. Clonality in the scalp and expanded CD8+ clones ranked among the top 100 were significantly decreased by tofacitinib.

For this clone: The antigen is unknown. Other DNA variants within this sample encode the same CDR3.

Reverse transcription of extracted RNA yielded cDNA, which provided the sequencing template. TCRdb's table, derived via immunoSEQ multiplex PCR, lists solely in-frame clones and lacks some. Found here are roughly 180,000 clones, roughly 53% of them singletons; the top ten hold 10% to 13%. The chain combines TRBV29-1 with TRBJ2-1; 8 bases line up with TRBD2. The sequence was collected from a human donor with alopecia areata. Sequences were derived from CD8+ T cells sorted from blood, sampled at week 24, from a patient treated with tofacitinib. CDR3 amino acids: CSGGGGSYNEQFF. The CDR3 bases are TGCAGCGGTGGCGGGGGGTCATACAATGAGCAGTTCTTC.